The 29 T cell receptor beta chains below all came from one sample that was sequenced in a study of read filtering for tumor transcriptome and immune sequencing. This library used roughly 400 ng RNA and molecular barcoded adaptors spanning alpha/delta and beta/gamma chains. MiXCR, run by TCRdb on the reads, gives a single entry per CDR3 protein. The data contain tens of thousands of distinct CDR3 sequences, roughly 15% of them seen just once; the ten biggest clones take up roughly 18%. The sequencing input was a population of CD138-negative cells sorted from bone marrow. Source of these receptors: a donor at least 40 years old with multiple myeloma.

This clonotype has at least ten counts. The chain has TRBV4-2 and TRBJ1-2; TRBD1 agrees at 10 bases. J lost 2 bases, V lost 0 bases, and 9 bases had no gene match. This CDR3 is 18 amino acids long. Germline CDR1 reads LGHNA; CDR2 reads YNFKEQ. Here the CDR3 reads CASSQEGDRGATNYGYTF. The CDR3 DNA is TGTGCCAGCAGCCAAGAAGGGGACAGGGGCGCTACGAACTATGGCTACACCTTC.

This clonotype was detected many times. The chain combines TRBV5-5 with TRBJ2-5, with 10 bases lining up with TRBD2. The CDR3 spans 16 residues. The V segment lost 1 base and the J segment 2 bases; nucleotides outside the gene matches: 5. From germline, CDR1 is SGHKS and CDR2 YYEKEE (reference sequence). The CDR3 DNA follows: TGTGCCAGCAGCTTGACTAGCGGGGTCCTTCAAGAGACCCAGTACTTC. Protein: CASSLTSGVLQETQYF.

The genes are TRBV4-3 and TRBJ2-3; TRBD1 matches at 10 bases. Losses at the gene ends were 3 bases for V and 4 bases for J; bases not matched to a gene: 7. Germline assignment: CDR1 LGHNA and CDR2 YSLEER. This CDR3 is built from 16 residues. As DNA, the CDR3 is TGCGCCAGCAGCCATGATCCGGGACAGGGGTCAGATACGCAGTATTTT. This codes for CASSHDPGQGSDTQYF.

In its sample, this clonotype is medium-sized. This chain uses TRBV6-2 or TRBV6-3 with TRBJ2-1; D is perhaps TRBD1 (7 bases). Germline V gene data show CDR1 as MNHEY and CDR2 as SVGEGT. This CDR3 has 16 residues. V was cut by 6 bases and J by 8 bases, with 23 bases left in between. CDR3 region: CASRKEGALPSDEQFF. The CDR3 DNA reads TGTGCCAGCAGAAAGGAGGGGGCCCTTCCGTCGGATGAGCAGTTCTTC.

In this sample, this clonotype turned up many times. The chain joins TRBV20-1 to TRBJ1-2, with D possibly matching TRBD1 (5 bases). V lost 2 bases, J lost 0 bases, and 7 bases lay in between. Germline V gene sequence: CDR1 DFQATT, CDR2 SNEGSKA (reference sequence). The length of the CDR3 is 13 residues. CDR3 in amino acids: CSARRGSNYGYTF. In nucleotides, the CDR3 is TGCAGTGCTAGAAGGGGTTCTAACTATGGCTACACCTTC.

This clonotype was detected only a few times. This may stem from a read error, because a much larger clone lies one nucleotide away. This chain uses TRBV7-2 with TRBJ2-5; D remains ambiguous. CDR3 length: 11 amino acids. Deletions cut 5 bases from V and 0 bases from J, with 1 base between. Germline V gene lookup returns CDR1 SGHTA and CDR2 FQGNSA. CDR3 bases: TGTGCCAGCAGCGACCAAGAGACCCAGTACTTC. Amino acids: CASSDQETQYF.

In this sample, this clonotype turned up once. A read error may produce the germline difference seen at one junction end. The V gene is TRBV11-2, the J gene TRBJ2-5; D not certain. The CDR3 runs to 11 residues. Germline CDR1 SGHAT, CDR2 FQNNGV. The CDR3 DNA sequence: TGTGCCGGCAGCTTAAAAGGGACCCAGTACTTC. This codes for CAGSLKGTQYF.

Note on this clonotype: A far larger clone is a single base away, which makes a read error likely. The chain recombines TRBV6-5 with TRBJ2-1, with a possible D match to TRBD1 (6 bases). Germline CDR1 reads MNHEY; CDR2 reads SVGAGI. CDR3 length: 15 amino acids. V was cut by 2 bases and J by 3 bases, with 11 bases left in between. The CDR3 sequence: CASSYRDIGYNEQFF. CDR3 sequence (DNA): TGTGCCAGCAGTTACCGGGACATAGGCTACAATGAGCAGTTCTTC.

This clonotype was detected ten times or more. The V and J genes are TRBV9 and TRBJ1-1; no firm D call. Germline CDR1 reads SGDLS; CDR2 reads YYNGEE. CDR3 size: 15 residues. V was cut by 0 bases and J by 0 bases, with 9 bases left in between. The chain's CDR3 is CASSVGGSMNTEAFF. In DNA, the CDR3 is TGTGCCAGCAGCGTAGGGGGTAGCATGAACACTGAAGCTTTCTTT.

This clonotype was observed at least ten times. The chain joins TRBV4-1 to TRBJ1-4; 9 nucleotides line up with TRBD1. The trim removed 0 bases at V and 3 bases at J, leaving 8 bases unmatched. Germline-derived CDR1 and CDR2 are MGHRA and YSYEKL. The CDR3 contains 18 residues. In DNA form, the CDR3 reads TGCGCCAGCAGCCAAGAAGGGACAGGGAAGGGGGCTAATGAAAAACTGTTTTTT. Translated, it gives CASSQEGTGKGANEKLFF.

This clonotype has at least ten counts. CDR3 amino acids: CASSPHRTSGGRSTDTQYF. For the CDR3, the DNA is TGTGCCAGCAGTCCTCATCGGACTAGCGGGGGGCGAAGCACAGATACGCAGTATTTT. The rearrangement links TRBV28 to TRBJ2-3, with 14 bases identical to TRBD2. This CDR3 is 19 amino acids long. Trimming took 5 bases from V and 0 from J; bases not matched to a gene: 10. Germline CDR1 and CDR2: MDHEN and SYDVKM.

This clonotype was observed many times. The gene calls are TRBV2 and TRBJ2-5, with D tentatively TRBD1 (5 bases). CDR1 SNHLY and CDR2 FYNNEI come from the germline V gene. CDR3 length: 14 residues. Trimming stripped 6 bases from V and 7 bases from J, with 18 bases between. In nucleotides, the CDR3 is TGTGCCAGCAGAGGGGCTGAGAAAATTGGGACCCAGTACTTC. Its protein product is CASRGAEKIGTQYF. Supplemented by reference TRBV2 and TRBJ2-5, the full variable domain reads EPEVTQTPSHQVTQMGQEVILRCVPISNHLYFYWYRQILGQKVEFLVSFYNNEISEKSEIFDDQFSVERPDGSNFTLKIRSTKLEDSAMYFCASRGAEKIGTQYFGPGTRLLVL.

This clonotype was recorded at least ten times. The chain uses TRBV6-5 and TRBJ2-1; TRBD2 agrees at 7 bases. The CDR3 spans 15 residues. With 6 bases clipped from V and 0 bases from J, the junction kept 5 bases outside the gene matches. Germline V gene lookup returns CDR1 MNHEY and CDR2 SVGAGI. CDR3: CASRRAGFSYNEQFF. DNA for the CDR3: TGTGCCAGCAGACGAGCGGGGTTCTCCTACAATGAGCAGTTCTTC.

This clonotype is deemed medium-sized. The chain's CDR3 is CASSFQGDNEQFF. The CDR3 DNA is TGTGCCAGCAGTTTCCAGGGCGACAATGAGCAGTTCTTC. This chain joins TRBV28 and TRBJ2-1; perhaps TRBD1 as D (5 bases). This CDR3 is 13 amino acids long. V was cut by 3 bases and J by 5 bases, with 8 bases left in between. Germline loops: CDR1 MDHEN, CDR2 SYDVKM. The complete variable domain, with remaining parts taken from reference TRBV28 and TRBJ2-1, reads DVKVTQSSRYLVKRTGEKVFLECVQDMDHENMFWYRQDPGLGLRLIYFSYDVKMKEKGDIPEGYSVSREKKERFSLILESASTNQTSMYLCASSFQGDNEQFFGPGTRLTVL.

Ten or more counts support this clonotype. The chain carries TRBV6-2 or TRBV6-3 and TRBJ2-1; perhaps TRBD2 as D (6 bases). There are 15 residues in the CDR3. With 8 bases removed from V and 2 bases from J, the gap between germline ends came to 16 bases. Germline V gene data show CDR1 as MNHEY and CDR2 as SVGEGT. The CDR3 DNA reads as TGTGCCAGCGGGGGGAACGGCCCCGCCTACAATGAGCAGTTCTTC. As protein: CASGGNGPAYNEQFF.

The chain has TRBV4-3 and TRBJ2-5, with D perhaps TRBD2 (6 bases). This CDR3 region has 14 residues. Germline V gene sequence: CDR1 LGHNA, CDR2 YSLEER. Trimming removed 0 bases at V and 7 bases at J, with 12 bases between. The DNA for the CDR3 is TGCGCCAGCAGCCAAGATTGGGAGGCTGGGACCCAGTACTTC. It is translated as CASSQDWEAGTQYF.

This clonotype was found many times. The V call is TRBV24-1, the J call TRBJ2-1; 8 positions agree with TRBD1. The V and J ends lost 7 bases and 9 bases, in that order; junction bases with no gene match: 10. CDR3 length equals 14 residues. Germline assignment: CDR1 KGHDR and CDR2 SFDVKD. The CDR3 here is CATRRGQGTGEQFF. In nucleotides, the CDR3 is TGTGCCACCAGGAGAGGACAGGGTACGGGTGAGCAGTTCTTC.

This clonotype has a count of ten or more. The rearrangement uses TRBV27 and TRBJ1-5, with unresolved D. V was shortened by 4 bases and J by 0 bases, with 16 bases between the two germline ends. Germline loops: CDR1 MNHEY, CDR2 SMNVEV (reference sequence). There are 17 residues in the CDR3. The CDR3 region has the DNA TGTGCCAGCAGTTCCCCGTTGAGACATTATAGCAATCAGCCCCAGCATTTT. Translated, it gives CASSSPLRHYSNQPQHF.

This clonotype was found many times. The gene calls are TRBV3-1 and TRBJ2-2, with D uncertain. This CDR3 contains 15 residues. Germline CDR1 LGHDT, CDR2 YNNKEL (reference sequence). V lost 7 bases to trimming and J lost 4 bases, with 16 bases between them. The CDR3 loop reads CASTTGVAGTGELFF. The DNA of the CDR3 is TGTGCCAGCACCACTGGGGTAGCTGGCACCGGGGAGCTGTTTTTT.

This clonotype was picked up many times. V usage is TRBV7-9 and J usage is TRBJ2-1; a weak D match, TRBD2 (6 bases). Per germline, CDR1 SEHNR and CDR2 FQNEAQ (reference sequence). V was shortened by 4 bases and J by 4 bases, with 11 bases between the two germline ends. This CDR3 is 14 amino acids long. This CDR3 reads CASSSGTLYNEQFF. The DNA for the CDR3 is TGTGCCAGCAGCTCCGGGACTTTATACAATGAGCAGTTCTTC.

This clonotype was seen repeatedly, ten times or more. The chain combines TRBV20-1 with TRBJ1-1; 8 bases map to TRBD1. The CDR3 is 13 amino acids. CDR1 and CDR2 from the germline V gene are DFQATT and SNEGSKA (reference sequence). The ends lost 5 bases at V and 3 bases at J; junction bases unmatched: 5. The CDR3: CSAGQGADTEAFF. CDR3 sequence (DNA): TGCAGTGCTGGGCAGGGGGCGGACACTGAAGCTTTCTTT.

This clonotype is medium-sized (0.01 to 0.1%). The V and J genes are TRBV5-1 and TRBJ2-7; D is ambiguous. V lost 0 bases to trimming and J lost 6 bases, with 10 bases between them. The CDR3 is made up of 13 amino acids. Germline-derived CDR1 and CDR2 are SGHRS and YFSETQ. Here the CDR3 reads CASSLDLFGEQYF. The CDR3 DNA is TGCGCCAGCAGCTTGGATCTGTTCGGCGAGCAGTACTTC.

In this sample, this clonotype turned up many times. V is TRBV11-2 and J is TRBJ2-5; D is perhaps TRBD1 (5 bases). The CDR3 spans 13 residues. V shed 1 base and J shed 5 bases, with 8 bases lying between them. The germline V gene has CDR1 SGHAT and CDR2 FQNNGV. The CDR3 is CASSLGGVETQYF. The DNA of the CDR3 is TGTGCCAGCAGCTTAGGGGGCGTGGAGACCCAGTACTTC.

This clonotype was seen ten or more times. V gene TRBV12-3 or TRBV12-4 combines with J gene TRBJ1-1, with a possible D match to TRBD1 (6 bases). The CDR3 consists of 14 residues. V dropped 4 bases and J dropped 1 base, with 10 bases sitting between them. The CDR3 bases are TGTGCCAGCAGTTGGGGGCCGGGGAACACTGAAGCTTTCTTT. Translation: CASSWGPGNTEAFF.

The gene calls are TRBV6-6 and TRBJ1-3, with D possibly being TRBD1 (6 bases). Germline loops: CDR1 MNHNY, CDR2 SVGAGI (reference sequence). The V end lost 3 bases, the J end lost 0 bases, and 9 bases lay between the germline ends. The CDR3 totals 15 residues. CDR3 sequence: CASSYQTGSGNTIYF. In DNA form, the CDR3 reads TGTGCCAGCAGTTATCAGACAGGCTCTGGAAACACCATATATTTT.

In regard to this clonotype: This probably arose from a read error, given a far larger clone one base away. The V and J genes are TRBV11-1 and TRBJ2-2, with a tentative D call TRBD2 (6 bases). V lost 2 bases and J 6 bases, leaving 10 bases between the germline ends. CDR1 SGHAT and CDR2 FQDESV come from the germline V gene (reference sequence). This CDR3 is built from 14 residues. The CDR3: CASSLLSSAGELFF. The CDR3 DNA follows: TGTGCCAGCAGCTTATTGTCTAGCGCCGGGGAGCTGTTTTTT.

In its sample, this clonotype was seen many times. V and J are TRBV4-2 and TRBJ1-1; D might be TRBD1 (6 bases). V lost 0 bases, J lost 5 bases, and 13 bases lay in between. This CDR3 is 15 amino acids long. CDR1 is LGHNA, CDR2 YNFKEQ, per germline. For the CDR3, the DNA is TGTGCCAGCAGCCAAGAGGGCAGGGGAGGGACTGAAGCTTTCTTT. It yields the protein CASSQEGRGGTEAFF.

This clonotype was recorded at least ten times. The chain has TRBV18 and TRBJ2-7; perhaps D is TRBD1 or TRBD2 (5 bases each). Germline CDR1 reads KGHSH; CDR2 reads LQKENI. The germline V and J ends were trimmed by 1 base and 3 bases, with 13 bases remaining between them. The CDR3 spans 15 residues. The CDR3 loop is CASSPQSGDLYEQYF. CDR3 sequence (DNA): TGTGCCAGCTCACCACAGTCCGGGGACCTCTACGAGCAGTACTTC.

A remark on this clonotype: Likely a read error: the CDR3 ends without its conserved phenylalanine or tryptophan. This chain uses TRBV28 with TRBJ2-1, with 12 positions matching TRBD1. J was trimmed by 8 bases and V by 2 bases; bases with no gene match: 7. Per the germline V gene, CDR1 is MDHEN and CDR2 is SYDVKM. The CDR3 has 16 amino acids. The CDR3 nucleotides are TGTGCCAGCAGTTTAGACGGGACAGGGGGCCGGGATGAGCAGTTCCTC. Translated: CASSLDGTGGRDEQFL.